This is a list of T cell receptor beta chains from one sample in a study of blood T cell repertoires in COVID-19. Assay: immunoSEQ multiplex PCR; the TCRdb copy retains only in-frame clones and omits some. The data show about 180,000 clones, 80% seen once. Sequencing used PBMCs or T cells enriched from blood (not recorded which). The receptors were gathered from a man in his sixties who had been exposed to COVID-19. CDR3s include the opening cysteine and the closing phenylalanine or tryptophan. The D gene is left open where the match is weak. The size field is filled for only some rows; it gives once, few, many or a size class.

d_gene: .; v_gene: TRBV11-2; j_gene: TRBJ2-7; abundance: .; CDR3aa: CASSLETQGYEQYF; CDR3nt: TGTGCCAGCAGCTTAGAGACACAGGGATACGAGCAGTACTTC
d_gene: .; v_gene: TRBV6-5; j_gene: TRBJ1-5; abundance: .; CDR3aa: CASSYGPPPSNQPQHF; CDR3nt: TGTGCCAGCAGTTACGGCCCCCCACCTAGCAATCAGCCCCAGCATTTT
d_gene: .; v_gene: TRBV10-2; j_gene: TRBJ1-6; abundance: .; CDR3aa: CASSETRLNSPLHF; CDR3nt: TGCGCCAGCAGTGAGACCCGACTAAATTCACCCCTCCACTTT
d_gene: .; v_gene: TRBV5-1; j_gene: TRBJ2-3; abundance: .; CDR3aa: CASSFSGSYTDTQYF; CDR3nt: TGCGCCAGCAGCTTTTCAGGGTCTTACACAGATACGCAGTATTTT
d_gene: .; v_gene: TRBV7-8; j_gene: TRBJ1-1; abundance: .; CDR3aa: CASSSTGWGTEAFF; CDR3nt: TGTGCCAGCAGCTCCACAGGGTGGGGCACTGAAGCTTTCTTT
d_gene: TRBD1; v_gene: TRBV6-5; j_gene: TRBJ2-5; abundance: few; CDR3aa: CASSSGQGETQYF; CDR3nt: TGTGCCAGCAGTTCAGGACAGGGGGAAACCCAGTACTTC
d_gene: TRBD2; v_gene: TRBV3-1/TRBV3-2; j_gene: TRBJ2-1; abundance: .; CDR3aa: CASSQVGGGHNEQFF; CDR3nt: TGTGCCAGCAGCCAAGTAGGCGGGGGGCACAATGAGCAGTTCTTC
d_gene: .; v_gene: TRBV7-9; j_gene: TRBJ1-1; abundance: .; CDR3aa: CASSPHPHTEAFF; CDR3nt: TGTGCCAGCAGCCCACATCCCCACACTGAAGCTTTCTTT
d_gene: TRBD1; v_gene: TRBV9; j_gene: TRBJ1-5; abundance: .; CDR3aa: CASSVGPGQGVEQPQHF; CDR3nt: TGTGCCAGCAGCGTAGGCCCGGGACAGGGGGTGGAACAGCCCCAGCATTTT
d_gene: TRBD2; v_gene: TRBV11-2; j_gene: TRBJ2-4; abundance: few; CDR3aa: CASSISGSGNIQYF; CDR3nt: TGTGCCAGCAGCATTAGCGGGAGTGGAAACATTCAGTACTTC
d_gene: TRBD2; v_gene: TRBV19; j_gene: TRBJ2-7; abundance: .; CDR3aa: CASSLRTSGRYEQYF; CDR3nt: TGTGCCAGTAGTCTCCGGACTAGCGGGAGGTACGAGCAGTACTTC
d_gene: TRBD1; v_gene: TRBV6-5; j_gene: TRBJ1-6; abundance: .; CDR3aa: CASSYYQTGGKSPLHF; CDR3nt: TGTGCCAGCAGTTACTATCAGACAGGGGGCAAGTCACCCCTCCACTTT
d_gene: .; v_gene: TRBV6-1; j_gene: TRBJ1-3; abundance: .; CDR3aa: CASSETTPSSGNTIYF; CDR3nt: TGTGCCAGCAGTGAGACAACACCCAGCTCTGGAAACACCATATATTTT
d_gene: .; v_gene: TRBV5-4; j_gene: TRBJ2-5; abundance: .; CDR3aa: CASSLAGRRNKETQYF; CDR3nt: TGTGCCAGCAGCTTGGCAGGCCGTCGGAACAAAGAGACCCAGTACTTC
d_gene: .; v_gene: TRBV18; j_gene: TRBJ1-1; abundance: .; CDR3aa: CASSITLENTEAFF; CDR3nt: TGTGCCAGCTCAATCACCCTAGAGAACACTGAAGCTTTCTTT